Following are 13 T cell receptor beta chains from one sample sequenced in a study of technical replicates of blood from several donors. TCRdb's table, derived via immunoSEQ multiplex PCR, lists solely in-frame clones and lacks some. The table shows approximately 70,000 clones, with approximately 94% occurring only once. Sample: T cells isolated from PBMCs. The receptors were gathered from a human donor in good health.

The V call is TRBV14, the J call TRBJ2-7; 14 positions match TRBD2. This CDR3 has 19 residues. In germline, CDR1 is SGHDN, CDR2 FVKESK. V gave up 1 base and J gave up 3 bases; unmatched junction bases: 11. CDR3 sequence reads: CASSQGTSGRPYRYYEQYF. The CDR3 DNA sequence: TGTGCCAGCAGCCAAGGGACTAGCGGGAGGCCATACAGATACTACGAGCAGTACTTC.

V and J are TRBV4-2 and TRBJ2-1, with 7 bases lining up with TRBD2. The CDR3 is 16 amino acids. Germline V lookup: CDR1 LGHNA, CDR2 YNFKEQ. After removal of 0 bases from V and 8 bases from J, the junction contained 10 bases not matched to a gene. CDR3 amino acids: CASSQELREIGDEQFF. The CDR3 nucleotides read TGTGCCAGCAGCCAAGAGTTGCGGGAGATAGGCGATGAGCAGTTCTTC.

DNA of the CDR3: TGTGCCACCAGCAGGGTGGGTAGGGACAGGCATAACACTGAAGCTTTCTTT. Its translation is CATSRVGRDRHNTEAFF. This chain links TRBV15 with TRBJ1-1, with 8 bases lining up with TRBD1. Germline V CDR1 and CDR2: LNHNV, YYDKDF (reference sequence). The length of the CDR3 is 17 residues. The V segment lost 3 bases and the J segment 2 bases; nucleotides outside the gene matches: 11.

The genes are TRBV15 and TRBJ2-3, with 7 bases fitting TRBD2. Trimming removed 4 bases from V and 2 bases from J; junction bases left unmatched: 18. CDR1 LNHNV and CDR2 YYDKDF come from the germline V gene (reference sequence). This CDR3 has 19 amino acids. CDR3 DNA: TGTGCCACCAGCACAGAGATGGGAGGTTTTACTAGCGCCACAGATACGCAGTATTTT. This encodes CATSTEMGGFTSATDTQYF.

This chain joins TRBV4-1 and TRBJ1-2; perhaps TRBD1 as D (6 bases). From germline, CDR1 is MGHRA and CDR2 YSYEKL. The CDR3 has 15 amino acids. V gave up 0 bases and J gave up 2 bases, with 10 bases separating them. The CDR3 loop is CASSQDPGDNYGYTF. CDR3 nucleotides: TGCGCCAGCAGCCAAGATCCAGGGGACAACTATGGCTACACCTTC.

The rearrangement joins TRBV5-6 to TRBJ2-1; 9 bases are a match to TRBD2. The CDR3 length is 12 residues. Germline V gene lookup returns CDR1 SGHDT and CDR2 YYEEEE. The junction had 5 bases not matched to a gene; V was cut back by 1 base and J by 15 bases. CDR3 region: CASSLSAGGPFF. The CDR3 DNA follows: TGTGCCAGCAGCTTGTCAGCGGGAGGACCGTTCTTC. The full variable domain, in which reference TRBV5-6 and TRBJ2-1 provide the parts outside the CDR3, is DAGVTQSPTHLIKTRGQQVTLRCSPKSGHDTVSWYQQALGQGPQFIFQYYEEEERQRGNFPDRFSGHQFPNYSSELNVNALLLGDSALYLCASSLSAGGPFFGPGTRLTVL.

The chain has TRBV11-1 and TRBJ2-7, with 7 bases that match TRBD2. The CDR3 spans 12 residues. The germline CDR1 and CDR2 sequences are SGHAT and FQDESV (reference sequence). V shed 2 bases, J shed 6 bases, and the junction held 1 base outside the gene matches. CDR3 nucleotide sequence: TGTGCCAGCAGCTTAACGGGAGGCGAGCAGTACTTC. This sequence encodes CASSLTGGEQYF.

This clone occurred a few times. J is TRBJ1-5 and V is TRBV10-3; the match to TRBD1 covers 8 bases. This CDR3 has 16 residues. V trimming: 0 bases; J trimming: 0 bases; junction bases outside the gene matches: 1. CDR1 is ENHRY and CDR2 is SYGVKD in the germline V gene. CDR3 bases: TGTGCCATCAGTGAGTCGGACAGGGCTAGCAATCAGCCCCAGCATTTT. Translation gives CAISESDRASNQPQHF.

The chain is built from TRBV15 and TRBJ1-2; TRBD1 matches 8 bases. Germline V gives CDR1 LNHNV, CDR2 YYDKDF (reference sequence). This CDR3 region has 13 residues. J gave up 7 bases and V 8 bases, and 9 bases lay outside the gene matches. CDR3 in DNA: TGTGCCACCGCAGGGGGCGTTGGTTCTGGCTACACCTTC. The encoded protein is CATAGGVGSGYTF.

This chain links TRBV11-3 with TRBJ2-7; D gene unclear. The V end was cut by 0 bases, the J end by 4 bases, with 4 bases between. The CDR3 length is 12 residues. Per the germline V gene, CDR1 is SGHNT and CDR2 is YENEEA. CDR3: CASSLDLYEQYF. CDR3 nucleotides: TGTGCCAGCAGCTTAGATCTTTACGAGCAGTACTTC.

The chain is built from TRBV6-6 and TRBJ1-1; 7 bases line up with TRBD1. CDR1 is MNHNY and CDR2 is SVGAGI in the germline V gene (reference sequence). The V segment lost 5 bases and the J segment 4 bases; nucleotides outside the gene matches: 4. The CDR3 has 13 amino acids. The CDR3 region is CASSDRAGTEAFF. Here the CDR3 DNA reads TGTGCCAGCAGTGACAGGGCGGGCACTGAAGCTTTCTTT.

V usage is TRBV7-3 and J usage is TRBJ1-1; D unclear. Germline V gives CDR1 SGHTA, CDR2 FQGTGA. The germline V and J ends were trimmed by 5 bases and 1 base, with 8 bases remaining between them. This CDR3 contains 13 residues. The CDR3 bases are TGTGCCAGCAGCCACTCAAAGAACACTGAAGCTTTCTTT. This sequence encodes CASSHSKNTEAFF. Using reference TRBV7-3 and TRBJ1-1 for the parts outside the CDR3, the full variable domain is GAGVSQTPSNKVTEKGKYVELRCDPISGHTALYWYRQSLGQGPEFLIYFQGTGAADDSGLPNDRFFAVRPEGSVSTLKIQRTERGDSAVYLCASSHSKNTEAFFGQGTRLTVV.

V is TRBV7-8 and J is TRBJ2-1; TRBD2 matches 12 bases. The germline V gene encodes CDR1 SGHVS and CDR2 FQNEAQ. Losses at the gene ends were 5 bases for V and 12 bases for J; bases not matched to a gene: 8. The CDR3 totals 14 residues. In DNA, the CDR3 is TGTGCCAGCAGCGACCGACTAGCGGGAGAAAGGCAGTTCTTC. Amino acids: CASSDRLAGERQFF.